This is a list of T cell receptor beta chains from one sample in a study of CD8 T cells in ankylosing spondylitis. In TCRdb, the 5' RACE reads were re-called with MiXCR into one record per CDR3 protein. The sample yields more than 150,000 distinct CDR3 sequences, under 15% seen once. Sequencing was carried out using blood, either unsorted or a sorted T cell fraction (not recorded which). The receptors here all came from a female donor with ankylosing spondylitis or in good health (not recorded which). Each CDR3 is given with its conserved first and last residue. Each record gives: J gene, V gene, D gene, clone size, CDR3 DNA, CDR3 protein. The D gene is left open where the match is weak. The listing skips clone size in some rows; elsewhere it reads once, few, many or a size class.

J: TRBJ1-4
V: TRBV20-1
D: .
size: many
DNA: TGCAGTGCTAGAGATCCGGGAGGGGTGGATGAAAAACTGTTTTTT
CDR3: CSARDPGGVDEKLFF

J: TRBJ1-1
V: TRBV29-1
D: .
size: few
DNA: TGCAGCGCCGGCGGGGGGCCGAACACTGAAGCTTTCTTT
CDR3: CSAGGGPNTEAFF

J: TRBJ1-5
V: TRBV28
D: TRBD1
size: many
DNA: TGTGCCAGCAGTTCGGGATCCGCGACAGGGCGCTATCAGCCCCAGCATTTT
CDR3: CASSSGSATGRYQPQHF

J: TRBJ2-1
V: TRBV20-1
D: TRBD2
size: .
DNA: TGCAGTGTCCGAGGAGGGCTAGCGGGAAGGTCTGTCAATGAGCAGTTCTTC
CDR3: CSVRGGLAGRSVNEQFF

J: TRBJ2-1
V: TRBV6-1
D: .
size: many
DNA: TGTGCCAGCAGACTAGGCCTGGACAATGAGGAGTTCTTC
CDR3: CASRLGLDNEEFF

J: TRBJ1-2
V: TRBV6-4
D: .
size: few
DNA: TGTGCCAGCAGTTCGGACAGTAACTATGGCTACACCTTC
CDR3: CASSSDSNYGYTF

J: TRBJ2-5
V: TRBV7-9
D: TRBD1
size: .
DNA: TGTGCCGGCAGACAGGGGGCGGGTAAAGAGACCCAGTACTTC
CDR3: CAGRQGAGKETQYF

J: TRBJ1-2
V: TRBV27
D: .
size: many
DNA: TGTGCCAGCAGTCCACAGGGTAGTGGTGGCTACACCTTC
CDR3: CASSPQGSGGYTF

J: TRBJ1-6
V: TRBV7-8
D: .
size: few
DNA: TGTGCCAGCAGCTTAGTGGCAGAAAATTCACCCCTCCACTTT
CDR3: CASSLVAENSPLHF

J: TRBJ1-3
V: TRBV7-2
D: .
size: few
DNA: TGTGCCAGCAGCGTATCGGTTGGAAACACCATATATTTT
CDR3: CASSVSVGNTIYF

J: TRBJ2-1
V: TRBV27
D: TRBD2
size: .
DNA: TGTGCCAGCAGTTTGTATGCGGGAGGGAGAAATGAGCAGTTCTTC
CDR3: CASSLYAGGRNEQFF

J: TRBJ2-6
V: TRBV5-1
D: TRBD1
size: .
DNA: TGCGCCAGCAGCTCCGGGACAGGGATCTCTGGGGCCAACGTCCTGACTTTC
CDR3: CASSSGTGISGANVLTF

J: TRBJ2-7
V: TRBV19
D: .
size: many
DNA: TGTGCCAGTAGTATGCGTCCATACGAGCAGTACTTC
CDR3: CASSMRPYEQYF

J: TRBJ2-2
V: TRBV5-1
D: TRBD1
size: many
DNA: TGCGCCAGCAGCCCAGGGGGCCCGAACACCGGGGAGCTGTTTTTT
CDR3: CASSPGGPNTGELFF

J: TRBJ1-4
V: TRBV5-1
D: .
size: many
DNA: TGCGCCAGCCGCTTAAGATCGACCGCTGAGGAAAAACTGTTTTTT
CDR3: CASRLRSTAEEKLFF

J: TRBJ2-7
V: TRBV20-1
D: TRBD1
size: many
DNA: TGCAGTGCTAGACGGGACAGGGGCTCCTACGAGCAGTACTTC
CDR3: CSARRDRGSYEQYF

J: TRBJ2-2
V: TRBV20-1
D: .
size: many
DNA: TGCAGTGCATCAAGAGGGGCGGACACCGGGGAGCTGTTTTTT
CDR3: CSASRGADTGELFF

J: TRBJ2-7
V: TRBV5-6
D: TRBD2
size: many
DNA: TGTGCCAGCAGCTCGCCTAGCGGGAGCTCCTACGAGCAGTACTTC
CDR3: CASSSPSGSSYEQYF

J: TRBJ1-4
V: TRBV14
D: .
size: many
DNA: TGTGCCAGCAGTCCCGCTAGAACGGCGGGTGAAAAACTGTTTTTT
CDR3: CASSPARTAGEKLFF

J: TRBJ2-1
V: TRBV7-6
D: .
size: few
DNA: TGTGCCAGCAGCTTAGCGGGGGGCGGGGATGAGCAGTTCTTC
CDR3: CASSLAGGGDEQFF

J: TRBJ2-3
V: TRBV7-3
D: TRBD2
size: many
DNA: TGTGCCAGCAGCTTATCGGGAGGGCCGACAGATACGCAGTATTTT
CDR3: CASSLSGGPTDTQYF

J: TRBJ2-1
V: TRBV5-4
D: TRBD2
size: .
DNA: TGTGCCAGCAGCTTGGAATGGGGGGGTCACAATGAGCAGTTCTTC
CDR3: CASSLEWGGHNEQFF

J: TRBJ1-1
V: TRBV20-1
D: .
size: many
DNA: TGCAGTGCTCTCCCGGGGTCCTTGAACACTGAAGCTTTCTTT
CDR3: CSALPGSLNTEAFF

J: TRBJ1-5
V: TRBV12-3/TRBV12-4
D: TRBD1
size: many
DNA: TGTGCCAGCAGTTTCGACAGGGGGTCGGGGTGGCCCCAGCATTTT
CDR3: CASSFDRGSGWPQHF

J: TRBJ1-1
V: TRBV7-8
D: TRBD1
size: many
DNA: TGTGCCAGCAGCTTAAGCGCCAGGGGGGCCATCATGAACACTGAAGCTTTCTTT
CDR3: CASSLSARGAIMNTEAFF

J: TRBJ2-1
V: TRBV28
D: TRBD1
size: .
DNA: TGTGCCAGCAGTTCGTCCCCCCGGGACAGGGATTACAATGAGCAGTTCTTC
CDR3: CASSSSPRDRDYNEQFF

J: TRBJ1-4
V: TRBV6-5
D: .
size: .
DNA: TGTGCCAGCAGTTACACCTGGGAGGGGCCGGGTGAAAAACTGTTTTTT
CDR3: CASSYTWEGPGEKLFF

J: TRBJ2-2
V: TRBV5-5
D: TRBD1
size: many
DNA: TGTGCCAGCATCCCAGGGGGAGCCGGGGAGCTGTTTTTT
CDR3: CASIPGGAGELFF

J: TRBJ1-3
V: TRBV12-3/TRBV12-4
D: .
size: many
DNA: TGTGCCAGCAGACACGAAAACTCTGGAAACACCATATATTTT
CDR3: CASRHENSGNTIYF

J: TRBJ2-1
V: TRBV5-1
D: .
size: once
DNA: TGCGCCAGCAGTTCGGACTGGATAGCTGAGCAGTTCTTC
CDR3: CASSSDWIAEQFF

J: TRBJ2-2
V: TRBV19
D: .
size: few
DNA: TGTGCCAGTAGTATCGAGGGGGCGAACACCGGGGAGCTGTTTTTT
CDR3: CASSIEGANTGELFF

J: TRBJ1-1
V: TRBV12-3/TRBV12-4
D: TRBD1
size: many
DNA: TGTGCCAGCAGGGACGACAGGGAACTGAACACTGAAGCTTTCTTT
CDR3: CASRDDRELNTEAFF

J: TRBJ1-1
V: TRBV7-9
D: .
size: .
DNA: TGTGCCAGCAGCCTCCAGGCCATGAACACTGAAGCTTTCTTT
CDR3: CASSLQAMNTEAFF

J: TRBJ1-2
V: TRBV30
D: .
size: .
DNA: TGTGCCTGGAAGGGGGGGCTCAACTATGGCTACACCTTC
CDR3: CAWKGGLNYGYTF

J: TRBJ2-3
V: TRBV30
D: .
size: .
DNA: TGTGCCTGGAGTCGCCACAGGGTTGGCACAGATACGCAGTATTTT
CDR3: CAWSRHRVGTDTQYF

J: TRBJ2-3
V: TRBV3-1
D: .
size: .
DNA: TGTGCCAGCAGCCAAGACCTTACCCCGTCTAGGACGCAGTATTTT
CDR3: CASSQDLTPSRTQYF

J: TRBJ2-1
V: TRBV20-1
D: .
size: .
DNA: TGCAGTGCCGGGGGACGCAGTGACAATGAGCAGTTCTTC
CDR3: CSAGGRSDNEQFF

J: TRBJ2-1
V: TRBV10-3
D: TRBD2
size: many
DNA: TGTGCCATCTCCGGGACTAGCGGTTACAATGAGCAGTTCTTC
CDR3: CAISGTSGYNEQFF

J: TRBJ2-7
V: TRBV3-1
D: .
size: many
DNA: TGTGCCAGCAGCCTCGGCCACTACTACGAGCAGTACTTC
CDR3: CASSLGHYYEQYF

J: TRBJ1-5
V: TRBV6-1
D: .
size: .
DNA: TGTGCCAGCAGTGACAGGGGTTTATTACAGCCCCAGCATTTT
CDR3: CASSDRGLLQPQHF

J: TRBJ2-7
V: TRBV5-1
D: .
size: .
DNA: TGCGCCAGCAGCGCCGGGACAGGGGAGTTAGCGGGAGGAAACTCCTACGAGCAGTACTTC
CDR3: CASSAGTGELAGGNSYEQYF

J: TRBJ2-5
V: TRBV27
D: TRBD2
size: .
DNA: TGTGCCAGCAGCACTTCCCTAGCGGCGAGGTTCCAAGAGACCCAGTACTTC
CDR3: CASSTSLAARFQETQYF

J: TRBJ2-7
V: TRBV7-2
D: .
size: many
DNA: TGTGCCAGCAGCTCCGGACCGACGGTCTCCTACGAGCAGTACTTC
CDR3: CASSSGPTVSYEQYF

J: TRBJ2-7
V: TRBV2
D: .
size: many
DNA: TGTGCCAGCAGTGAAGCGGGCCTCCGAGGGTACGAGCAGTACTTC
CDR3: CASSEAGLRGYEQYF

J: TRBJ1-1
V: TRBV12-3/TRBV12-4
D: TRBD1
size: many
DNA: TGTGCCAGCAGTTTAGCGCGGGACAGGGAAGCCGTGAAAGCTTTCTTT
CDR3: CASSLARDREAVKAFF

J: TRBJ2-3
V: TRBV5-1
D: TRBD1
size: many
DNA: TGCGCCAGTGGGACAGGGCTGCTGTCGAGGGGAGATACGCAGTATTTT
CDR3: CASGTGLLSRGDTQYF

J: TRBJ2-5
V: TRBV28
D: TRBD1
size: .
DNA: TGTGCCAGCAGTTTACAGGGGGCTTTGGGGACCCAGTACTTC
CDR3: CASSLQGALGTQYF

J: TRBJ1-1
V: TRBV3-1
D: .
size: many
DNA: TGTGCCAGCAGCCAAGATGGGGGTCCCGATTTCGGGGGCACTGAAGCTTTCTTT
CDR3: CASSQDGGPDFGGTEAFF

J: TRBJ2-7
V: TRBV5-1
D: .
size: .
DNA: TGCGCCAGCAGCCTTCACCGGGACCCCTCCTACGAGCAGTACTTC
CDR3: CASSLHRDPSYEQYF